The source of this T cell receptor beta chain is a study of cytomegalovirus exposure and HLA in healthy donors. Study conclusions and caveats: As immune exposure information, only CMV serostatus was available. Sequence variants that were highly shared formed a cluster that was likely a sequencing artifact.

A remark on this clone: Its antigen is undetermined.

The PCR was carried out with 60 Vbeta primers and 13 Jbeta primers. Only in-frame clones appear in the TCRdb table, and some are missing; sequencing was by immunoSEQ multiplex PCR. Here the sample spans over 65,000 clones, roughly 75% being singletons. The CDR3 is made up of 14 amino acids. V lost 4 bases and J 7 bases, leaving 18 bases between the germline ends. Germline V CDR1 and CDR2: SGHRS, YFSETQ. Sample: PBMCs. The source is a man between 35 and 55 years old in good health and CMV-seronegative. The genes are TRBV5-1 and TRBJ2-7; tentative D call: TRBD2 (5 bases). DNA of the CDR3: TGCGCCAGCAGCATGACGGACGGACCGGGGGAGCAGTACTTC. Translated, it gives CASSMTDGPGEQYF.